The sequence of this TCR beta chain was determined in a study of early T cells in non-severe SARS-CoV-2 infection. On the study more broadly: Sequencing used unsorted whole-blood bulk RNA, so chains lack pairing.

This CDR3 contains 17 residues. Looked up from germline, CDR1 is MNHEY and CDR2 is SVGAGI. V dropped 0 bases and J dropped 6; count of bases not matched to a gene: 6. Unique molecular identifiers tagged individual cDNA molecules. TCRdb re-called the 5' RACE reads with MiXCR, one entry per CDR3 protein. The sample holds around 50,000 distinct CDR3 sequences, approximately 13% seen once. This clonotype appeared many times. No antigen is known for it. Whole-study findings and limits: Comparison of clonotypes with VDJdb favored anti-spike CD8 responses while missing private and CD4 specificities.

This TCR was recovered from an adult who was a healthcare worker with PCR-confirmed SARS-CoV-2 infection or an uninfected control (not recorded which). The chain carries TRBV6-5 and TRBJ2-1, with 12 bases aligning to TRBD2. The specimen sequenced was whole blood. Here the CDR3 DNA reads TGTGCCAGCAGTTACTCGCGACTAGCGGGAGTACCCAATGAGCAGTTCTTC. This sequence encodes CASSYSRLAGVPNEQFF.